Listed below are T cell receptor beta chains from one sample, sequenced in a study of blood T cell repertoires in COVID-19. Sequencing was performed with immunoSEQ multiplex PCR; in TCRdb, only in-frame clones are kept and a portion is missing. The repertoire holds hundreds of thousands of clones, with around 86% as singletons. Source material: peripheral blood. These receptors originate from a woman aged 55-70 years with active or convalescent COVID-19. CDR3s include the opening cysteine and the closing phenylalanine or tryptophan. A D gene is named only where the DNA matches it firmly. Where a row states a size, it is once, few, many or the class of an expanded clone; other rows omit it.

D gene	CDR3 length	J gene	V gene	clone size	CDR3 DNA	CDR3 protein
-	16	TRBJ2-1	TRBV4-2	-	TGTGCCAGCAGCCAAGGTCATGGGCCCGGGGTCAATGAGCAGTTCTTC	CASSQGHGPGVNEQFF
-	13	TRBJ1-1	TRBV27	-	TGTGCCAGCAGTTTCGCCAGGAACACTGAAGCTTTCTTT	CASSFARNTEAFF
-	18	TRBJ1-6	TRBV2	-	TGTGCCAGCAGTGACTCTATAAGGGGAGGGTGGCGTAATTCACCCCTCCACTTT	CASSDSIRGGWRNSPLHF
-	16	TRBJ1-4	TRBV3-1/TRBV3-2	-	TGTGCCAGCAGCCCCGGAAGGAGGGGCTGGAATGAAAAACTGTTTTTT	CASSPGRRGWNEKLFF
-	13	TRBJ1-5	TRBV11-2	-	TGTGCCAGCAGCTACGATACAAATCAGCCCCAGCATTTT	CASSYDTNQPQHF
-	14	TRBJ2-2	TRBV25-1	once	TGTGCCAGCAGTGACGCGGGGTACACCGGGGAGCTGTTTTTT	CASSDAGYTGELFF
TRBD2	14	TRBJ2-7	TRBV7-2	-	TGTGCCAGCAGCAACCCGGGACTAGTGTGGGAGCAGTACTTC	CASSNPGLVWEQYF
-	12	TRBJ1-1	TRBV6-6	-	TGTGCCAGCAGCACAGACAGATCCCGCGCTTTCTTT	CASSTDRSRAFF
TRBD1	14	TRBJ1-1	TRBV5-1	-	TGCGCCAGCAGCGCGACAGGGGAGAACACTGAAGCTTTCTTT	CASSATGENTEAFF
TRBD2	13	TRBJ2-1	TRBV18	-	TGTGCCAGCTCACGGGGGGGCTACAATGAGCAGTTCTTC	CASSRGGYNEQFF
-	14	TRBJ1-2	TRBV7-2	-	TGTGCCAGCAGCGCGGCCAGGGCAAACTATGGCTACACCTTC	CASSAARANYGYTF
TRBD1	15	TRBJ1-6	TRBV10-3	-	TGTGCCATCAGTGACGCGGACAGGGGGAATTCACCCCTCCACTTT	CAISDADRGNSPLHF
TRBD1	16	TRBJ1-5	TRBV15	-	TGTGCCACCAGCAGAGATGGAGGACAGGGCAATCAGCCCCAGCATTTT	CATSRDGGQGNQPQHF
TRBD1	15	TRBJ1-2	TRBV6-5	-	TGTGCCAGCAAAGATCGGGACAGGGCAGACTATGGCTACACCTTC	CASKDRDRADYGYTF
TRBD2	15	TRBJ2-7	TRBV6-6	-	TGTGCCAGCAGCCCTGGACTAGCCTATACCTACGAGCAGTACTTC	CASSPGLAYTYEQYF
-	14	TRBJ2-7	TRBV2	-	TGTGCCAGCAGGGGGCGTAGGGATCTCTACGAGCAGTACTTC	CASRGRRDLYEQYF
TRBD1	16	TRBJ2-5	TRBV4-3	-	TGCGCCAGCAGCCAAGAAAGGCAGGGGGCTGGGGAGACCCAGTACTTC	CASSQERQGAGETQYF
-	14	TRBJ1-5	TRBV7-9	-	TGTGCCAGCAGCTTTCAGGGTAGCAATCAGCCCCAGCATTTT	CASSFQGSNQPQHF
-	16	TRBJ2-3	TRBV7-3	-	TGTGCCAGCAGCTTAAGTCCGAGTACGAGAGGGGATACGCAGTATTTT	CASSLSPSTRGDTQYF
TRBD1	15	TRBJ2-7	TRBV27	-	TGTGCCAGCAGTTCCCCGGCAGGGGGACCCTACGAGCAGTACTTC	CASSSPAGGPYEQYF
-	16	TRBJ2-2	TRBV5-8	-	TGTGCCAGCACCAACTGGAGGGGACAGAGAACCGGGGAGCTGTTTTTT	CASTNWRGQRTGELFF
TRBD2	11	TRBJ2-5	TRBV11-1	-	TGTGCCAGCGGGGGGGAAGAGACCCAGTACTTC	CASGGEETQYF
TRBD2	15	TRBJ2-5	TRBV19	-	TGTGCCAGTCGTAGCGGGGGGAACCTACGTGAGACCCAGTACTTC	CASRSGGNLRETQYF
TRBD1	14	TRBJ1-1	TRBV7-2	-	TGTGCCAGCAGAATACAGGGGGTGGAGGGTGTGGCTTTCTTT	CASRIQGVEGVAFF
-	16	TRBJ1-6	TRBV11-2	-	TGTGCCAGCAGCCTCAACGCAGGGGCTCCAAATTCACCCCTCCACTTT	CASSLNAGAPNSPLHF
TRBD1	13	TRBJ2-7	TRBV11-2	once	TGTGCCAGCAGCCAGGACAGGGCGCACGAGCAGTACTTC	CASSQDRAHEQYF
-	15	TRBJ1-6	TRBV30	-	TGTGCCTGGAGGCAGGGCCCTCGAAGTAATTCACCCCTCCACTTT	CAWRQGPRSNSPLHF
-	14	TRBJ2-7	TRBV7-9	once	TGTGCCAGCAGCATGGGGACTTACCCCGAGGAGCAGTACTTC	CASSMGTYPEEQYF
TRBD1	16	TRBJ1-6	TRBV30	-	TGTGCCTGGAGTCGGACAGGGGGCTCCTATAATTCACCCCTCCACTTT	CAWSRTGGSYNSPLHF
-	14	TRBJ2-5	TRBV2	-	TGTGCCAGCGCACTAGCCCTGTGGGAAGAGACCCAGTACTTC	CASALALWEETQYF
-	12	TRBJ1-2	TRBV21-1	-	TGTGCCAGCAGCACGACAGGGGATGGCTACACCTTC	CASSTTGDGYTF
-	14	TRBJ1-4	TRBV6-6	once	TGTGCCAGCACCGGCCAGGGAGGGGTTGAAAAACTGTTTTTT	CASTGQGGVEKLFF
TRBD1	14	TRBJ2-7	TRBV2	-	TGTGCCTGCAGCCGGGACAGGGGATCCTACGAGCAGTACTTC	CACSRDRGSYEQYF
-	19	TRBJ2-7	TRBV7-9	few	TGTGCCAGCAGCACCGTCCGGGACATTTTTCACGTGGCGGCCTACGAGCAGTACTTC	CASSTVRDIFHVAAYEQYF
-	15	TRBJ1-6	TRBV3-1/TRBV3-2	-	TGTGCCAGCAGCGCCCGACAGTCAATAATGACACCCCTCCACTTT	CASSARQSIMTPLHF
TRBD1	18	TRBJ1-2	TRBV28	-	TGTGCCAGCAGTTTATTACCGACGGGACAGGGGGCGAACTATGGCTACACCTTC	CASSLLPTGQGANYGYTF
-	12	TRBJ2-1	TRBV4-1	many	TGCGCCAGCAGCCCGCCAGGGGTTGAGCAGTTCTTC	CASSPPGVEQFF